A selection of T cell receptor beta chains follows, all from one sample in a study of blood T cells in healthy people across ages. TCRdb re-derived calls from the 5' RACE reads in MiXCR, one entry per CDR3 protein. The table shows 800,000 to 950,000 distinct CDR3 sequences, with just under 30% occurring only once. These data also formed part of another study, on T cells of mothers and their children.

The sample consisted of blood. These receptors all come from a woman in her forties in good health. Both conserved end residues are part of each CDR3.

V	J	CDR3
TRBV3-1	TRBJ2-7	CASSLSQSSYEQYF
TRBV18	TRBJ1-2	CASSPRDYDYTF
TRBV4-1	TRBJ2-5	CASSQGTPETQYF
TRBV5-1	TRBJ2-7	CASSLAWSGGSYEQYF
TRBV5-1	TRBJ2-1	CASSLGSGRPYNEQFF
TRBV5-1	TRBJ2-3	CASSLSSGTDTQYF
TRBV12-3/TRBV12-4	TRBJ2-3	CASRERADTQYF
TRBV20-1	TRBJ2-7	CSANVGREQYF
TRBV29-1	TRBJ2-2	CSVDRGDTGELFF
TRBV7-3	TRBJ2-1	CASSLTVENEQFF
TRBV4-1	TRBJ1-5	CASSQRADRAGQPQHF
TRBV5-1	TRBJ2-4	CASSLRGTKNIQYF
TRBV4-3	TRBJ2-5	CASSHEPAGGEAQYF
TRBV7-9	TRBJ2-2	CASSYVAGGLNTGELFF
TRBV12-3/TRBV12-4	TRBJ2-3	CASRVTADTQYF
TRBV7-2	TRBJ1-5	CASSLREREGWIGNQPQHF
TRBV7-6	TRBJ2-2	CASSLGSTGELFF